The 4 T cell receptor beta chains given below trace back to one sample, sequenced in a study of cytomegalovirus exposure and HLA in healthy donors. The PCR contained 60 Vbeta and 13 Jbeta primers. Profiling relied on immunoSEQ multiplex PCR, and the TCRdb table lists in-frame clones only, not all of them. Here the sample spans roughly 230,000 clones, around 80% being singletons. Sequencing input: PBMCs. The source is a boy aged 5-17 years in good health and CMV-seronegative.

V and J are TRBV5-1 and TRBJ2-1, with D possibly being TRBD1 (6 bases). The CDR3 runs 14 residues. Germline V gene sequence: CDR1 SGHRS, CDR2 YFSETQ. The germline V and J ends were trimmed by 3 bases and 12 bases, with 19 bases remaining between them. The CDR3 bases are TGCGCCAGCAGCTCGACGGACAGTCTATCAGCGCAGTTCTTC. As protein: CASSSTDSLSAQFF.

This clone was counted once. The chain recombines TRBV11-3 with TRBJ1-4; D remains unclear. V was pared by 1 base and J by 5 bases, with 14 bases between. The CDR3 totals 16 residues. The germline V gene encodes CDR1 SGHNT and CDR2 YENEEA. DNA of the CDR3: TGTGCCAGCAGCTTAGGCTTCAGTGAGGCCAATGAAAAACTGTTTTTT. It yields the protein CASSLGFSEANEKLFF.

The chain is built from TRBV6-6 and TRBJ2-5, with D maybe TRBD2 (6 bases). Trimming stripped 5 bases from V and 0 bases from J, with 16 bases between. Germline V gene lookup returns CDR1 MNHNY and CDR2 SVGAGI (reference sequence). This CDR3 has 16 residues. CDR3 loop: CASSAGTLPYQETQYF. The CDR3 DNA follows: TGTGCCAGCAGTGCCGGGACTCTCCCGTACCAAGAGACCCAGTACTTC.

V usage is TRBV27 and J usage is TRBJ1-5; 7 nucleotides agree with TRBD1. Germline V gene data show CDR1 as MNHEY and CDR2 as SMNVEV (reference sequence). V gave up 6 bases and J gave up 4 bases; unmatched junction bases: 6. CDR3 size: 14 residues. The CDR3 nucleotides are TGTGCCAGCAGCTACGGGACAGATAATCAGCCCCAGCATTTT. This translates into CASSYGTDNQPQHF.